This T cell receptor beta chain was obtained from a study of response to subunit inactivated influenza vaccine. Study-wide results and limits: It was the authors' suggestion that each seasonal influenza vaccination recruits few new T cells.

TCRdb passed the RT-PCR reads through MiXCR, listing each CDR3 protein once. The sample yields 650,000 or so distinct CDR3 sequences, 12% to 15% seen once. This CDR3 has 15 amino acids. Concerning this clonotype itself: Its cognate antigen is unknown. One end of the junction fails to match germline, which may point to a read error.

This receptor was identified in a man in his forties or fifties who received an inactivated influenza vaccine. The gene calls are TRBV12-3 or TRBV12-4 and TRBJ2-1; a possible D gene is TRBD2 (6 bases). Sequencing used PBMCs from blood, obtained around two weeks before vaccination. CDR3 sequence reads: CASGLIGGSANEQFF. The CDR3 DNA reads TGTGCCAGCGGTTTGATCGGGGGTTCGGCCAATGAGCAGTTCTTC.